This entry concerns a single T cell receptor beta chain. The germline gives CDR1 SGHTA, CDR2 FQGNSA. The CDR3 is made up of 22 amino acids. Trimming at V came to 3 bases and at J to 0 bases, leaving 20 bases not matched to a gene. This record belongs to a study of T-cell reconstitution after alpha-beta-depleted transplantation in children. Unique molecular identifiers were incorporated when the TCRbeta library was constructed. TCRdb passed the PCR reads through MiXCR, listing each CDR3 protein once. This table has more than 550,000 distinct CDR3 sequences, roughly a tenth appearing once. This TCR was recovered from a human donor who donated a stem cell graft to a child with acute myeloid leukemia. Source: PBMCs from the stem cell graft donor, taken from the stem cell graft. The V and J genes are TRBV7-2 and TRBJ2-6, with 7 bases lining up with TRBD1. CDR3 in amino acids: CASSFYRGVTGDPTSGANVLTF. The CDR3 DNA is TGTGCCAGCAGCTTTTATAGGGGTGTAACAGGGGACCCAACCTCTGGGGCCAACGTCCTGACTTTC.